Sequencing of this TCR beta chain was carried out in a study of response to subunit inactivated influenza vaccine. Overall study results and limits: Authors suggested seasonal influenza vaccinations each recruit few new T cells.

Note on this clonotype: Its antigen is not known.

TCRdb used MiXCR to reprocess the RT-PCR reads, holding one entry per CDR3 protein. The repertoire includes hundreds of thousands of distinct CDR3 sequences, 9% to 15% of them detected once, and under 10% sits in the top ten. The CDR3 is 15 amino acids. Germline V gene lookup returns CDR1 SGHVS and CDR2 FQNEAQ. Trimming stripped 1 base from V and 2 bases from J, with 12 bases between. This chain connects TRBV7-8 to TRBJ2-7; D perhaps matches TRBD2 (6 bases). This specimen was non-naive T cells sorted from PBMCs, taken 14 to 15 days before vaccination. The receptor was isolated from a man aged 45 to 65 who received an inactivated influenza vaccine. The CDR3 coding sequence is TGTGCCAGCAGCTTAGGGTCGGGACTGACCTACGAGCAGTACTTC. This sequence encodes CASSLGSGLTYEQYF.